This paragraph covers one T cell receptor beta chain sequence. The antigen is not known. The source of the sample is a study of brain metastases from non-small cell lung cancer. Profiling relied on immunoSEQ multiplex PCR, and the TCRdb table lists in-frame clones only, not all of them. The data contain about 6,000 clones, roughly 80% of them seen just once; the ten biggest clones take up 7.4%. Overall study findings and caveats: In 60% to 70% of brain metastases, T-cell clones were expanded compared with matched primary tumors.

Germline loops: CDR1 SGHNT, CDR2 YYREEE (reference sequence). This CDR3 contains 16 residues. Unmatched junction bases numbered 8, after V lost 4 bases and J lost 2 bases. The source of this sequence is a donor over 35 with non-small cell lung cancer. The genes are TRBV5-4 and TRBJ1-2, with 10 bases aligning to TRBD1. The specimen was primary lung tumor tissue. CDR3 sequence reads: CASSPNAGQGNYGYTF. The CDR3 DNA reads as TGTGCCAGCAGCCCAAATGCGGGACAGGGGAACTATGGCTACACCTTC.